Sequencing of this T cell receptor beta chain was carried out in a study of shared clonotypes between healthy human individuals. The repertoire was sequenced with immunoSEQ multiplex PCR; TCRdb's copy has only in-frame clones and lacks some. The profile shows millions of clones, 80% to 95% of them singletons. Donation came from healthy HIV-negative adults that had no recent acute infections or vaccinations. Study-level points and caveats: Four donors had around 5.5% of their naive CD4 clonotypes in common. A generally larger estimated richness was seen in naive subsets than in memory subsets.

Germline assignment: CDR1 KGHSH and CDR2 LQKENI. J lost 5 bases, V lost 2 bases, and 7 bases had no gene match. The CDR3 has 15 amino acids. In the case of this clone: What it binds is unknown.

The sequence was obtained from a man aged 18-30 years in good health. Some clones in this sample may be carry-over from other donors' samples. The V call is TRBV18, the J call TRBJ2-7; 9 positions agree with TRBD1. The sequencing input was naive CD4+ T cells from PBMCs. Subset here: CD45RA+ positively selected. The CDR3 spells CASSPTGQGPNEQYF. CDR3 in DNA: TGTGCCAGCTCACCAACGGGACAGGGTCCGAACGAGCAGTACTTC.